This T cell receptor (beta chain) was captured by sequencing in a study of T-cell reconstitution after alpha-beta-depleted transplantation in children. The study's findings and limits: The origin of alpha-beta T cells about two months after transplant was reportedly several hundred expanded graft clones. Surviving recipient T cells and thymic progenitors underlay high day-60 TCRbeta diversity in some patients.

V was cut by 5 bases and J by 9 bases, with 11 bases left in between. The germline CDR1 and CDR2 sequences are SGHAT and FQNNGV. CDR3 length equals 12 residues. Comments on this clonotype: Its antigen remains unidentified.

The TCRbeta library was prepared with unique molecular identifiers. Via MiXCR, TCRdb re-called the PCR reads, giving one row per CDR3 protein. The table records some 600,000 distinct CDR3 sequences, 13% of them present only once. The V call is TRBV11-2, the J call TRBJ2-4; D unclear. The sequence was collected from a male patient between 10 and 17 years old who had a stem cell transplant for acute myeloid leukemia, so the T cells may come from the graft donor. The sequenced sample was PBMCs, mostly from graft donor cells, obtained 360 days after TCRalphabeta/CD19-depleted stem cell transplant. The CDR3 sequence: CASSPDGPIQYF. The CDR3 coding sequence is TGTGCCAGCAGCCCGGACGGACCCATTCAGTACTTC.